This entry lists 10 T cell receptor beta chains sequenced from one sample in a study of primary melanoma T cells and metastatic recurrence (dated by TCRdb to 2018 to 2020). Libraries were made using the immunoSEQ multiplex PCR assay. Imported from immuneACCESS, the table was reduced by TCRdb to in-frame sequences with V and J called. These copies leave out some clones; in studies compared against another copy, an unresolved V gene accounts for under half, and the cause of the remainder is not known. Within this sample are approximately 1,100 clones, with 75% of them counted one time only. The biggest ten clones account for about 4.9% of the sample. The sequenced material came from melanoma tumor tissue. The receptors here all came from a human donor with melanoma.

The CDR3: CASSLSTGKTYEQFF. CDR3 coding DNA: TGTGCCAGCAGCTTATCGACGGGTAAAACTTATGAGCAGTTCTTC. The genes are TRBV11-3 and TRBJ2-1; no reliable D call. V was trimmed by 2 bases and J by 8 bases, leaving 16 bases between them. Germline V gene sequence: CDR1 SGHNT, CDR2 YENEEA. This CDR3 comprises 15 residues.

This clone was seen once. The rearrangement uses TRBV19 and TRBJ1-1; no firm D call. The CDR3 is 11 residues long. Trimming shortened V by 5 bases and J by 5 bases, and 6 bases separated the two germline ends. Germline values: CDR1 LNHDA, CDR2 SQIVND (reference sequence). CDR3 DNA: TGTGCCAGTAGTCTCCGGACTGAAGCTTTCTTT. Translated, it gives CASSLRTEAFF.

The J gene is TRBJ1-1, the V gene TRBV19; no definite D call. Per the germline V gene, CDR1 is LNHDA and CDR2 is SQIVND (reference sequence). The CDR3 is 15 amino acids. V was trimmed by 5 bases and J by 1 base, leaving 14 bases between them. CDR3 in DNA: TGTGCCAGTAGTTCGTTCGACGGACGGAACACTGAAGCTTTCTTT. Protein: CASSSFDGRNTEAFF.

In this sample, this clone turned up once. Relative to the germline gene, one junction end is altered; a read error may explain this. The CDR3 coding sequence is TGTGCTAGCAGCTTTGCGGGAGGGCTGAGAACCGGGGAGCTGTTTTTT. Translating gives CASSFAGGLRTGELFF. The chain carries TRBV11-3 and TRBJ2-2; 9 nucleotides match TRBD2. CDR1 and CDR2 (germline): SGHNT, YENEEA. This CDR3 spans 16 amino acids.

The rearrangement joins TRBV15 to TRBJ2-7; D perhaps matches TRBD1 (5 bases). Germline V gene lookup returns CDR1 LNHNV and CDR2 YYDKDF (reference sequence). The CDR3 has 14 residues. V was shortened by 1 base and J by 3 bases, with 10 bases between the two germline ends. CDR3 DNA sequence: TGTGCCACCAGCAGAGGACAGTGGGTCTACGAGCAGTACTTC. Protein product: CATSRGQWVYEQYF.

J is TRBJ2-3 and V is TRBV11-3; perhaps D is TRBD1 or TRBD2 (5 bases each). Germline V gene sequence: CDR1 SGHNT, CDR2 YENEEA. The CDR3 consists of 15 residues. V lost 5 bases and J lost 0, with 12 bases in between. In DNA, the CDR3 is TGTGCCAGCAGCGGCAGGGAGTCTAGCACAGATACGCAGTATTTT. It specifies CASSGRESSTDTQYF.

This clone was observed a single time. The rearrangement joins TRBV28 to TRBJ1-1; possible D gene TRBD1, 6 bases. In germline, CDR1 is MDHEN, CDR2 SYDVKM. The CDR3 extends over 14 amino acids. Trimming cost V 7 bases and J 4 bases, with 16 bases left between them. CDR3 bases: TGTGCCAGCAACAACGCAGGGGAAGGCACTGAAGCTTTCTTT. Protein: CASNNAGEGTEAFF.

The CDR3 nucleotides are TGTGCCAGCAGCTCGCTAGCGGGCTCCTACAATGAGCAGTTCTTC. Protein product: CASSSLAGSYNEQFF. The V and J genes are TRBV7-2 and TRBJ2-1; the match to TRBD2 covers 8 bases. With 4 bases clipped from V and 0 bases from J, the junction kept 2 bases outside the gene matches. Per the germline V gene, CDR1 is SGHTA and CDR2 is FQGNSA. This CDR3 comprises 15 residues.

The table lists this clone with a count of one. The chain uses TRBV10-1 and TRBJ2-5; D gene unclear. Germline loops: CDR1 WNHNN, CDR2 SYGVQD (reference sequence). The CDR3 has 11 amino acids. V gave up 5 bases and J gave up 8 bases, with 9 bases separating them. The CDR3 loop reads CASSNGRTQYF. CDR3 DNA sequence: TGCGCCAGCAGTAACGGTCGAACCCAGTACTTC.

The chain links TRBV5-1 to TRBJ1-6, with D perhaps TRBD1 (5 bases). The CDR3 extends over 15 amino acids. V was trimmed by 0 bases and J by 5 bases, leaving 9 bases between them. Looked up from germline, CDR1 is SGHRS and CDR2 is YFSETQ. CDR3 coding DNA: TGCGCCAGCAGCTTGGGACAAGGGGATAATTCACCCCTCCACTTT. Protein product: CASSLGQGDNSPLHF. The variable domain in full, completed from reference TRBV5-1 and TRBJ1-6, reads KAGVTQTPRYLIKTRGQQVTLSCSPISGHRSVSWYQQTPGQGLQFLFEYFSETQRNKGNFPGRFSGRQFSNSRSEMNVSTLELGDSALYLCASSLGQGDNSPLHFGNGTRLTVT.